These 22 T cell receptor beta chains share one sample of origin, sequenced in a study of CD8 T cells in ankylosing spondylitis. TCRdb reprocessed the 5' RACE reads via MiXCR and lists one record per CDR3 protein. The repertoire has approximately 240,000 distinct CDR3 sequences, roughly a tenth of them found once; the top ten carry approximately 2.5%. The source material was blood, either unsorted or a sorted T cell fraction (not recorded which). These receptors all stem from a male donor with ankylosing spondylitis or in good health (not recorded which).

This clonotype has a count of ten or more. The J gene is TRBJ1-2, the V gene TRBV5-1; a possible D gene is TRBD1 (5 bases). The CDR3 loop spans 12 amino acids. Per germline, CDR1 SGHRS and CDR2 YFSETQ. V was cut by 4 bases and J by 9 bases, with 13 bases left in between. CDR3 loop: CASSRGEGSYTF. As DNA, the CDR3 is TGCGCCAGCAGCCGTGGAGAGGGGAGCTACACCTTC.

This clonotype was found many times. V is TRBV12-5 and J is TRBJ2-5; no definite D call. Looked up from germline, CDR1 is LGHNT and CDR2 is FRNRAP. Trimming shortened V by 6 bases and J by 5 bases, and 10 bases separated the two germline ends. The CDR3 loop spans 12 amino acids. In nucleotides, the CDR3 is TGTGCTAGTGGCCTAGGGTGGGAGACCCAGTACTTC. Residues: CASGLGWETQYF.

This sequence joins TRBV7-2 and TRBJ2-3, with D possibly TRBD2 on 6 matching bases. Trimming removed 11 bases from V and 4 bases from J, with 13 bases in between. The CDR3 contains 12 residues. Germline V gene data show CDR1 as SGHTA and CDR2 as FQGNSA. CDR3 sequence (DNA): TGTGCCGGTTCGGGAGTCTCAGATACGCAGTATTTT. This codes for CAGSGVSDTQYF.

This clonotype was seen repeatedly, ten times or more. The chain couples TRBV2 to TRBJ1-2; 11 bases fit TRBD1. The length of the CDR3 is 14 residues. Looked up from germline, CDR1 is SNHLY and CDR2 is FYNNEI. V was clipped by 3 bases and J by 7 bases; unmatched bases: 4. CDR3 sequence: CASSDADRGPGYTF. In DNA, the CDR3 is TGTGCCAGCAGTGATGCGGACAGGGGGCCTGGCTACACCTTC.

This clonotype was seen many times. The chain recombines TRBV29-1 with TRBJ1-2; D is unresolved. Per the germline V gene, CDR1 is SQVTM and CDR2 is ANQGSEA. Trimming shortened V by 2 bases and J by 4 bases, and 5 bases separated the two germline ends. The CDR3 is 11 residues long. The CDR3 bases are TGCAGCGTTGAAACAGCCTATGGCTACACCTTC. It yields the protein CSVETAYGYTF.

This clonotype was picked up many times. J is TRBJ1-1 and V is TRBV20-1; D gene uncertain. CDR1 DFQATT and CDR2 SNEGSKA come from the germline V gene (reference sequence). Trimming removed 1 base at V and 9 bases at J, with 15 bases between. The CDR3 extends over 13 amino acids. CDR3 protein: CSARGDSRGKAFF. The CDR3 bases are TGCAGTGCTAGAGGCGACTCCAGAGGGAAAGCTTTCTTT.

This chain connects TRBV28 to TRBJ1-2, with D hard to call. Germline lookup yields CDR1 MDHEN and CDR2 SYDVKM. This CDR3 spans 12 amino acids. V was pared by 9 bases and J by 8 bases, with 16 bases between. CDR3: CARGPGIDGYTF. DNA for the CDR3: TGTGCCAGGGGCCCTGGAATCGACGGCTACACCTTC.

This clonotype was observed many times. V and J are TRBV7-7 and TRBJ2-5, with D perhaps TRBD1 or TRBD2 (5 bases each). CDR1 and CDR2 from the germline V gene are SSHAT and FNYEAQ (reference sequence). V lost 5 bases and J lost 7, with 14 bases in between. This CDR3 region has 13 residues. The CDR3 nucleotides are TGTGCCAGCAGCAGTGGACGGGACGGGACCCAGTACTTC. Translating it yields CASSSGRDGTQYF.

This clonotype turned up a few times. Possible read error: a much larger clone is one base away. The chain combines TRBV15 with TRBJ2-1; 10 nucleotides line up with TRBD2. Germline CDR1 reads LNHNV; CDR2 reads YYDKDF (reference sequence). This CDR3 is 15 amino acids long. J was trimmed by 6 bases and V by 8 bases; bases with no gene match: 10. CDR3 DNA: TGTGCCACCGACTGGGGACTAGCGACCAGCAATGAGCAGTTCTTC. It codes for CATDWGLATSNEQFF.

There are many counts of this clonotype. The gene calls are TRBV29-1 and TRBJ2-5; TRBD1 or TRBD2 may be the D gene (5 bases each). The CDR3 is 14 residues long. The germline V gene encodes CDR1 SQVTM and CDR2 ANQGSEA. V was trimmed by 5 bases and J by 1 base, leaving 14 bases between them. The CDR3 region is CSVSGTLIQETQYF. CDR3 DNA: TGCAGCGTTTCAGGGACCCTGATCCAAGAGACCCAGTACTTC.

This clonotype showed up many times. The V and J genes are TRBV20-1 and TRBJ2-3, with D perhaps TRBD2 (7 bases). CDR3 length: 14 residues. The V gene's germline CDR1 is DFQATT and CDR2 SNEGSKA (reference sequence). V shed 5 bases and J shed 0 bases, with 12 bases lying between them. The CDR3 DNA reads as TGCAGTGCTGGGGGGGGCGGGAGCACAGATACGCAGTATTTT. It codes for CSAGGGGSTDTQYF.

This clonotype was recorded many times. The chain employs TRBV4-1 and TRBJ2-3; D possibly corresponds to TRBD2 (6 bases). The V and J ends lost 0 bases and 6 bases respectively, with 16 bases between them. CDR1 and CDR2 from the germline V gene are MGHRA and YSYEKL. CDR3 size: 16 residues. CDR3 DNA: TGCGCCAGCAGCCAAGACCCCGGGACTCCGGGGGATACGCAGTATTTT. It specifies CASSQDPGTPGDTQYF.

This clonotype was picked up many times. The chain couples TRBV7-2 to TRBJ2-3, with a tentative D call TRBD2 (8 bases). Looked up from germline, CDR1 is SGHTA and CDR2 is FQGNSA. The germline V and J ends were trimmed by 3 bases and 0 bases, with 13 bases remaining between them. The CDR3 contains 16 residues. CDR3 region: CASSFGRGLSTDTQYF. Written as DNA, the CDR3 is TGTGCCAGCAGCTTCGGGAGGGGGCTCAGCACAGATACGCAGTATTTT.

This clonotype was detected ten times or more. The rearrangement joins TRBV3-1 to TRBJ2-7; D ambiguous. The ends were cut back, 4 bases at V and 3 bases at J, with 19 bases in the middle. Germline-derived CDR1 and CDR2 are LGHDT and YNNKEL (reference sequence). The CDR3 sequence is 16 residues long. The CDR3 region is CASSRRVIRFGYEQYF. In DNA form, the CDR3 reads TGTGCCAGCAGCCGGCGCGTAATTAGGTTTGGCTACGAGCAGTACTTC.

The rearrangement joins TRBV2 to TRBJ2-7; 13 bases fit TRBD2. Germline V gives CDR1 SNHLY, CDR2 FYNNEI. Trimming took 6 bases from V and 5 from J; bases not matched to a gene: 7. CDR3 length: 15 residues. CDR3 coding DNA: TGTGCCAGCAGATATTCCGGGACTAGCGGGGACGAGCAGTACTTC. Its translation: CASRYSGTSGDEQYF. The full variable domain, rest sourced from reference TRBV2 and TRBJ2-7, is EPEVTQTPSHQVTQMGQEVILRCVPISNHLYFYWYRQILGQKVEFLVSFYNNEISEKSEIFDDQFSVERPDGSNFTLKIRSTKLEDSAMYFCASRYSGTSGDEQYFGPGTRLTVT.

On this clonotype itself: Just one base apart from a much larger clone, this may be a read error. The V and J genes are TRBV11-3 and TRBJ2-1; perhaps TRBD1 as D (6 bases). This CDR3 spans 14 amino acids. Between the trimmed V and J ends, which lost 8 bases and 12 bases, there was a span of 23 bases. From germline, CDR1 is SGHNT and CDR2 YENEEA. The CDR3 here is CASQRDKGRSAQFF. CDR3 bases: TGTGCCAGCCAACGGGACAAGGGGAGATCTGCGCAGTTCTTC. Together with reference TRBV11-3 and TRBJ2-1, the CDR3 gives the full variable domain: EAGVVQSPRYKIIEKKQPVAFWCNPISGHNTLYWYLQNLGQGPELLIRYENEEAVDDSQLPKDRFSAERLKGVDSTLKIQPAELGDSAVYLCASQRDKGRSAQFFGPGTRLTVL.

The rearrangement joins TRBV18 to TRBJ1-5; a possible D gene is TRBD1 (5 bases). Trimming left V 5 bases short and J 6 bases short, with 14 bases between. CDR1 and CDR2 (germline): KGHSH, LQKENI. CDR3 size: 14 residues. CDR3 coding DNA: TGTGCCAGCTCAGGAAGCAGGGAGAGTCAGCCCCAGCATTTT. Protein sequence: CASSGSRESQPQHF.

Many counts were recorded for this clonotype. V and J are TRBV5-1 and TRBJ2-2; 8 positions match TRBD1. This CDR3 has 18 amino acids. CDR1 SGHRS and CDR2 YFSETQ come from the germline V gene. V shed 3 bases and J 4 bases; nucleotides not matched to a gene: 14. This chain's CDR3 is CASSSGQVGIDRTGELFF. The CDR3 region has the DNA TGCGCCAGCAGCTCGGGACAGGTTGGGATTGACCGCACCGGGGAGCTGTTTTTT. Combining the CDR3 with reference TRBV5-1 and TRBJ2-2 gives the whole variable domain KAGVTQTPRYLIKTRGQQVTLSCSPISGHRSVSWYQQTPGQGLQFLFEYFSETQRNKGNFPGRFSGRQFSNSRSEMNVSTLELGDSALYLCASSSGQVGIDRTGELFFGEGSRLTVL.

This clonotype was seen a few times. This sequence joins TRBV27 and TRBJ2-6, with D unclear. The CDR3 covers 16 residues. Trimming cost V 4 bases and J 0 bases, with 10 bases left between them. CDR1 is MNHEY, CDR2 SMNVEV, per germline (reference sequence). The CDR3 protein is CASSSPVRSGANVLTF. DNA for the CDR3: TGTGCCAGCAGTTCCCCCGTCCGCTCTGGGGCCAACGTCCTGACTTTC.

This clonotype has a handful of counts. The chain links TRBV7-2 to TRBJ2-2; a possible D gene is TRBD2 (6 bases). V was cut by 7 bases and J by 1 base, with 10 bases left in between. Germline CDR1 SGHTA, CDR2 FQGNSA. The CDR3 covers 14 residues. CDR3 protein: CASTGLKNTGELFF. The CDR3 DNA reads TGTGCCAGCACGGGACTTAAGAACACCGGGGAGCTGTTTTTT.

This clonotype came up many times. The chain carries TRBV5-1 and TRBJ2-3, with D perhaps matching TRBD2 (5 bases). The CDR3 sequence is 15 residues long. V lost 0 bases and J lost 0, with 8 bases in between. Per germline, CDR1 SGHRS and CDR2 YFSETQ. The CDR3: CASSLGLPSTDTQYF. The CDR3 nucleotides read TGCGCCAGCAGCTTGGGACTACCTAGCACAGATACGCAGTATTTT.

This clonotype was seen many times. This chain connects TRBV12-3 or TRBV12-4 to TRBJ2-2, with D unresolved. This CDR3 has 15 residues. Trimming cost V 3 bases and J 5 bases, with 13 bases left between them. The CDR3 loop is CASSFGREGTGELFF. The CDR3 nucleotides read TGTGCCAGCAGTTTCGGGCGTGAAGGGACCGGGGAGCTGTTTTTT.